This is a list of T cell receptor gamma chains from one sample in a study of human gamma delta and Vdelta1 T cells. TCRdb redid clone calling on the PCR reads using CATT. The sample includes 7,000 to 10,000 gamma-chain clones, 45% of them seen just once. These receptors are not linked to any known antigen. What was sequenced was Vdelta1 gamma-delta T cells from blood grown in culture (DOT cells). The source of these receptors is a human donor in good health. The CDR3 runs from the conserved cysteine through the conserved F or W. Clone size, where shown, is once, few, many, or a class for clones that have expanded.

>few|TRGJP2|TRGV3
CATWDSRILSDWIKTF
TGTGCCACCTGGGATTCACGCATCCTTAGTGATTGGATCAAGACGTTT
>medium-sized|TRGJP2|TRGV8
CATWDIISSDWIKTF
TGTGCCACCTGGGATATCATCAGTAGTGATTGGATCAAGACGTTT
>few|TRGJ1/TRGJ2|TRGV2
CATWDGGSYYKKLF
TGTGCCACCTGGGACGGAGGGAGTTATTATAAGAAACTCTTT
>-|TRGJ1/TRGJ2|TRGV8
CATWDTGAYKKLF
TGTGCCACCTGGGATACGGGGGCCTATAAGAAACTCTTT
>-|TRGJ1/TRGJ2|TRGV9
CALWEEMKKLF
TGTGCCTTGTGGGAGGAAATGAAGAAACTCTTT
>-|TRGJ1/TRGJ2|TRGV9
CALWELLPHPYRKKLF
TGTGCCTTGTGGGAGCTCCTCCCCCACCCTTATCGTAAGAAACTCTTT
>-|TRGJ1/TRGJ2|TRGV3
CATWDRLGNHYYKKLF
TGTGCAACCTGGGACAGGCTAGGGAACCATTATTATAAGAAACTCTTT
>-|TRGJ1/TRGJ2|TRGV8
CATWDGRVKLF
TGTGCCACCTGGGATGGTCGGGTGAAACTCTTT
>-|TRGJP2|TRGV8
CATWDRGFGSDWIKTF
TGTGCCACCTGGGATAGGGGTTTTGGGAGTGATTGGATCAAGACGTTT
>few|TRGJP2|TRGV5
CATWDRHRLGDWIKTF
TGTGCCACCTGGGACAGGCATAGATTGGGTGATTGGATCAAGACGTTT
>-|TRGJ1/TRGJ2|TRGV9
CALWESRRYKKLF
TGTGCCTTGTGGGAGTCTCGCCGGTATAAGAAACTCTTT
>few|TRGJ1/TRGJ2|TRGV2
CATWDGSYYKKLF
TGTGCCACCTGGGACGGATCTTATTATAAGAAACTCTTT
>-|TRGJ1/TRGJ2|TRGV8
CATWDSCYYKKLF
TGTGCCACCTGGGATAGCTGCTATTATAAGAAACTCTTT
>few|TRGJ1/TRGJ2|TRGV3
CATWDRPNRYYKKLF
TGTGCCACCTGGGACAGGCCGAATAGATATTATAAGAAACTCTTT